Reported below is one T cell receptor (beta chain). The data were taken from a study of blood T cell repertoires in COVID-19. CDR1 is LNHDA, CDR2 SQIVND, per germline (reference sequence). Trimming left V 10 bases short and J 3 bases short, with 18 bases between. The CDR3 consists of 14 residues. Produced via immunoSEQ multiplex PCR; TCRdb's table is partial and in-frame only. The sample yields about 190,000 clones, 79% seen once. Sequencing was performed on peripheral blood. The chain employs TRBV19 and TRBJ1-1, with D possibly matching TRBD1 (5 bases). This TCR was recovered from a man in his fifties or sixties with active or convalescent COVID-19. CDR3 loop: CATRIAGRYTEAFF. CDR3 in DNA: TGTGCCACCAGGATCGCAGGGAGGTACACTGAAGCTTTCTTT.